This TCR beta chain originates from a study of cytomegalovirus exposure and HLA in healthy donors. Germline V gene data show CDR1 as KGHSH and CDR2 as LQKENI. This CDR3 is built from 16 residues. After removal of 3 bases from V and 1 base from J, the junction contained 6 bases not matched to a gene. The PCR used 60 Vbeta and 13 Jbeta primers. The assay was immunoSEQ multiplex PCR, and TCRdb's table has in-frame clones only and misses some. Its table lists around 190,000 clones. The rearrangement joins TRBV18 to TRBJ1-5, with TRBD1 matching 7 bases. The sequenced material came from PBMCs. This TCR was sampled from a woman aged 25-40 years in good health and CMV-seropositive. CDR3 residues: CASSPGQAESNQPQHF. CDR3 DNA sequence: TGTGCCAGCTCACCCGGACAGGCGGAGAGCAATCAGCCCCAGCATTTT.